The present T cell receptor beta chain was sequenced within a study of Ad26.COV2.S vaccination and SARS-CoV-2 variants. Regarding the study as a whole: Substantial breadth was reported for post-vaccination spike-specific CD8+ and CD4+ T cells.

Treatment meaning: 15 to 20 received Ad26.COV2.S at low or high dose, single or two shots; several received placebo; per-sample allocation not given. Sampling occurred on day 63 after the first vaccine or placebo injection. Some clones are missing from TCRdb's copy, which holds only in-frame ones; the method was immunoSEQ multiplex PCR. Among about 440,000 clones listed, 87% were seen once. On this clone: The antigen remains unidentified.

The CDR3 covers 16 residues. V was shortened by 1 base and J by 5 bases, with 15 bases between the two germline ends. CDR1 is SGHRS, CDR2 YFSETQ, per germline. This chain links TRBV5-1 with TRBJ2-2, with D perhaps TRBD2 (6 bases). The sequence came from a person between 18 and 65 years old who received the Ad26.COV2.S COVID-19 vaccine or a placebo. The sample in question was peripheral blood, obtained in a trial of Ad26.COV2.S vaccine versus placebo. The CDR3 DNA sequence: TGCGCCAGCAGCTTGTTGGCGACTAGTGGGACCGGGGAGCTGTTTTTT. It encodes CASSLLATSGTGELFF.